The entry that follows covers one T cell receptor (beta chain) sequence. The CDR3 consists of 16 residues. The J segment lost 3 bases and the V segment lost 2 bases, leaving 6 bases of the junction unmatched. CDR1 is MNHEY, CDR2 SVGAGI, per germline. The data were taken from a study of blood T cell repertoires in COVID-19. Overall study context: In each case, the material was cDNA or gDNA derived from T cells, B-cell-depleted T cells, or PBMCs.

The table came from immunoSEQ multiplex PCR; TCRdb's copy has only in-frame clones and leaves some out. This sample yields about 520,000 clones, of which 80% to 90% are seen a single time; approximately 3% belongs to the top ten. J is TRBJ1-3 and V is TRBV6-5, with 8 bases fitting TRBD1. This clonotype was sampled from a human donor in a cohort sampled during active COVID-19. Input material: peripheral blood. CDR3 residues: CASSYGAGGYGNTIYF. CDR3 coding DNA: TGTGCCAGCAGTTACGGGGCAGGGGGCTATGGAAACACCATATATTTT.